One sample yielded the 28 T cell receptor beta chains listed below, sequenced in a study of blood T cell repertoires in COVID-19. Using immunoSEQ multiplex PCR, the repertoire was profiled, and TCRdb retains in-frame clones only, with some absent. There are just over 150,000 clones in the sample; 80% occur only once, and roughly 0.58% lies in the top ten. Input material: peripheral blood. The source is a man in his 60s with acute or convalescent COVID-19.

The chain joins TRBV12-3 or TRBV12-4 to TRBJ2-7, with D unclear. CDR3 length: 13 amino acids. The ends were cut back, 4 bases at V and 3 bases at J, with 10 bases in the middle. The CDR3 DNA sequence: TGTGCCAGCAGTTACCCCGGCGGCTACGAGCAGTACTTC. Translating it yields CASSYPGGYEQYF.

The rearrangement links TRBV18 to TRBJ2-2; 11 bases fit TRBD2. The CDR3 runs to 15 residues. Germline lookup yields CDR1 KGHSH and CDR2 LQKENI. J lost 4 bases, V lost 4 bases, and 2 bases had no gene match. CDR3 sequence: CASSQLAGVTGELFF. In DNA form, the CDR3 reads TGTGCCAGCTCACAACTAGCGGGAGTCACCGGGGAGCTGTTTTTT.

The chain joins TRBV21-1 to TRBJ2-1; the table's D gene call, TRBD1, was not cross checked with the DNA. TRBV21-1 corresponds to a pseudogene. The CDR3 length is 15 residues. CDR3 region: CASSNGGGQVTEQFF. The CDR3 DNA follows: TGTGCCAGCAGCAATGGGGGTGGACAGGTGACTGAGCAGTTCTTC.

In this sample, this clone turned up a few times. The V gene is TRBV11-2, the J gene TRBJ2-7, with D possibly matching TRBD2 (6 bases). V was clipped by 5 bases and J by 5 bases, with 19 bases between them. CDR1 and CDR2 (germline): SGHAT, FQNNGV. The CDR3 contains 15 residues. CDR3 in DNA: TGTGCCAGCAGCACAAGACTAGTAAAAAGCCACGAGCAGTACTTC. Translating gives CASSTRLVKSHEQYF.

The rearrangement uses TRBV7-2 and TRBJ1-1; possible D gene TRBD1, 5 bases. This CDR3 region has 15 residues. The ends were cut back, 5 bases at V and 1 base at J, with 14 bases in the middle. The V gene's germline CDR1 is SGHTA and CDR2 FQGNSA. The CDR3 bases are TGTGCCAGCAGCGCTGCAGGGTTCGGGAACACTGAAGCTTTCTTT. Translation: CASSAAGFGNTEAFF.

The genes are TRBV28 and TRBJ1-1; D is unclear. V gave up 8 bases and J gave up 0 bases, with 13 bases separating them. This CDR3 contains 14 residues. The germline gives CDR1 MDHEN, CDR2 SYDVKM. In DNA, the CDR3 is TGTGCCAGCTTAATCAGTTTGATGAACACTGAAGCTTTCTTT. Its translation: CASLISLMNTEAFF.

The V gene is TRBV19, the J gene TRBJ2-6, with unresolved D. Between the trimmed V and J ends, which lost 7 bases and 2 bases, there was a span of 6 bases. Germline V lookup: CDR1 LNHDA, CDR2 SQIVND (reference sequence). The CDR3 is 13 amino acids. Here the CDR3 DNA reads TGTGCCAGTACCGAGACTGGGGCCAACGTCCTGACTTTC. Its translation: CASTETGANVLTF.

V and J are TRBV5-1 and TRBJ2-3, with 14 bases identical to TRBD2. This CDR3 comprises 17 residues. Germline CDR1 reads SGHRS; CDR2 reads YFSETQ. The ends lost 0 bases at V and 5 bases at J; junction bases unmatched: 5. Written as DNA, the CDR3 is TGCGCCAGCAGCTTGGCTTCGACTAGCGGGGGGGTAGATACGCAGTATTTT. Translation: CASSLASTSGGVDTQYF.

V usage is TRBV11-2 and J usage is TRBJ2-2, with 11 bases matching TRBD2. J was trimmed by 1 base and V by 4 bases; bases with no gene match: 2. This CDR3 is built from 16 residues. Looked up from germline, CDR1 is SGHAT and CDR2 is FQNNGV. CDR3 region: CASSSGLAGNTGELFF. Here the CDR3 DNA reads TGTGCCAGCAGCTCCGGACTAGCGGGGAACACCGGGGAGCTGTTTTTT.

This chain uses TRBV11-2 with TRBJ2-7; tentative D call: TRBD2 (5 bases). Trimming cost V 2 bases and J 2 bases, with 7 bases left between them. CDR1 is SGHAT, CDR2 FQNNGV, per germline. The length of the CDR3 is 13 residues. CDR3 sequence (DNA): TGTGCCAGCAGCTTACCGGGGACCTACGAGCAGTACTTC. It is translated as CASSLPGTYEQYF.

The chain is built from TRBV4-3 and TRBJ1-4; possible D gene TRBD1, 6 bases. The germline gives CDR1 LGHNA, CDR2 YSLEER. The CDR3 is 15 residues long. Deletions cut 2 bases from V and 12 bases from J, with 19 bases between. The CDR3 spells CASSQHDRFNVELFF. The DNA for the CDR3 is TGCGCCAGCAGCCAACATGACAGGTTCAATGTGGAACTGTTTTTT.

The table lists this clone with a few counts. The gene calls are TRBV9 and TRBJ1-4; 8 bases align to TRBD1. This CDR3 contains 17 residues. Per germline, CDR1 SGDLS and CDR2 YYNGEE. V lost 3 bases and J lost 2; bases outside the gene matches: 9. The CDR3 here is CASSADRGPFTNEKLFF. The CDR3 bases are TGTGCCAGCAGCGCCGACAGGGGCCCCTTCACTAATGAAAAACTGTTTTTT. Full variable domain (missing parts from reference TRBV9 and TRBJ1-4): DSGVTQTPKHLITATGQRVTLRCSPRSGDLSVYWYQQSLDQGLQFLIQYYNGEERAKGNILERFSAQQFPDLHSELNLSSLELGDSALYFCASSADRGPFTNEKLFFGSGTQLSVL.

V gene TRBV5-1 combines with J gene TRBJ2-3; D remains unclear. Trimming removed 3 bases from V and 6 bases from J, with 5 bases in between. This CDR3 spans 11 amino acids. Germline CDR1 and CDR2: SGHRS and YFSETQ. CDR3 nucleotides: TGCGCCAGCAGCTCCGAGGATACGCAGTATTTT. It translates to CASSSEDTQYF.

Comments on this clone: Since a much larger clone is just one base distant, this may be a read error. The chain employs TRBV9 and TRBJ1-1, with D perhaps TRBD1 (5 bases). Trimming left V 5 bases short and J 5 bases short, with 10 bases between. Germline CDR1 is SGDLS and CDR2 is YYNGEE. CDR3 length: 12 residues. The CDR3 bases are TGTGCCAGCAGAGGGGTGGGGACTGAAGCTTTCTTT. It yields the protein CASRGVGTEAFF.

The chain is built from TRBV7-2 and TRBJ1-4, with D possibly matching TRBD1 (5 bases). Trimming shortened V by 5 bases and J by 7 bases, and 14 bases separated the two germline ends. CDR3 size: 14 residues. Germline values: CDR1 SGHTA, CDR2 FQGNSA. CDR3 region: CASSPGGSTEKLFF. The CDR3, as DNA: TGTGCCAGCAGCCCGGGGGGGAGTACTGAAAAACTGTTTTTT.

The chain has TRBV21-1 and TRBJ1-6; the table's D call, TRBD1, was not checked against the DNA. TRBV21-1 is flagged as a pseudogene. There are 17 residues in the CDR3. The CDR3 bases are TGTGCCAGCAGCAACCCGGCTGGGACAGGGCTCGTGGTACCCCTCCACTTT. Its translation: CASSNPAGTGLVVPLHF.

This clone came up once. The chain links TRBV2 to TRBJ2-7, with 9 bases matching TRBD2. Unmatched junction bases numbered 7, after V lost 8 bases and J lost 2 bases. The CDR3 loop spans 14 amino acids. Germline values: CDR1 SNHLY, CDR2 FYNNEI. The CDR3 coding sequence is TGTGCCAGCCAGGAGCGGGGGGTAACCTACGAGCAGTACTTC. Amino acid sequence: CASQERGVTYEQYF. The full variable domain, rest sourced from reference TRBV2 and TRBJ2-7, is EPEVTQTPSHQVTQMGQEVILRCVPISNHLYFYWYRQILGQKVEFLVSFYNNEISEKSEIFDDQFSVERPDGSNFTLKIRSTKLEDSAMYFCASQERGVTYEQYFGPGTRLTVT.

The CDR3 reads CASSQVRSGNVFF. The CDR3 nucleotides are TGTGCCAGCAGCCAAGTTCGGTCAGGGAATGTGTTTTTT. The chain joins TRBV3-1 (or the pseudogene TRBV3-2) to TRBJ1-4; weak D call: TRBD1 (5 bases). Germline V CDR1 and CDR2: LGHDT, YNNKEL (reference sequence). Trimming cost V 1 base and J 15 bases, with 15 bases left between them. The CDR3 contains 13 residues.

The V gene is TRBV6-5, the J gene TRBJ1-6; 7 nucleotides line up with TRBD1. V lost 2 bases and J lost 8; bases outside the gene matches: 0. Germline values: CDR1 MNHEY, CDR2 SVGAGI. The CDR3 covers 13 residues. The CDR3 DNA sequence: TGTGCCAGCAGTTACGACAGGGATTCACCCCTCCACTTT. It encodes CASSYDRDSPLHF.

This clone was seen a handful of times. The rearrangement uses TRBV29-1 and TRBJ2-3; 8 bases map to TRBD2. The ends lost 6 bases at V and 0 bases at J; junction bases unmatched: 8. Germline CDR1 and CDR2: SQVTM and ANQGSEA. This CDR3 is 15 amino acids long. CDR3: CSVTSGSTSTDTQYF. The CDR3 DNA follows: TGCAGCGTAACTAGCGGAAGCACTAGCACAGATACGCAGTATTTT.

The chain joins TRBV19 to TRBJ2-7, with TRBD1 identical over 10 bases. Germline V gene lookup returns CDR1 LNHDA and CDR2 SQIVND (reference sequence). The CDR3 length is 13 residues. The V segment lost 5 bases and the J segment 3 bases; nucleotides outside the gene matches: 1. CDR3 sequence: CASSWDRGYEQYF. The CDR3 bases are TGTGCCAGTAGTTGGGACAGGGGCTACGAGCAGTACTTC.

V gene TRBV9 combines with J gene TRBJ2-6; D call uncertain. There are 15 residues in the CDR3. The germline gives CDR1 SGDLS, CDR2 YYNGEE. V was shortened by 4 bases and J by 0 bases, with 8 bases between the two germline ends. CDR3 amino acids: CASSLTFSGANVLTF. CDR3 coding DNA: TGTGCCAGCAGCCTCACTTTCTCTGGGGCCAACGTCCTGACTTTC.

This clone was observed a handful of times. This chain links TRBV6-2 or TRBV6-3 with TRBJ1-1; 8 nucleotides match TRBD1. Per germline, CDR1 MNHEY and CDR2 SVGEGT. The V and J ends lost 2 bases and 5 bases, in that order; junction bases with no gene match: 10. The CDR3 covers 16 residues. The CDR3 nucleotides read TGTGCCAGCAGTTACAGACGTCAGGGGGCTGTGACTGAAGCTTTCTTT. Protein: CASSYRRQGAVTEAFF.

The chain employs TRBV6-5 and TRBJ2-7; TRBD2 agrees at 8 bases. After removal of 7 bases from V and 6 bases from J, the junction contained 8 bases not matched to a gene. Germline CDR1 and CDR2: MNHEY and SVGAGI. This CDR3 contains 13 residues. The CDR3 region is CASILMGTSEQYF. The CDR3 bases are TGTGCCAGCATCCTAATGGGGACTAGCGAGCAGTACTTC.

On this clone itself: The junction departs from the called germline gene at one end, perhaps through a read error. The CDR3 spells CARSLNGGGGTHREQYF. CDR3 nucleotide sequence: TGTGCCCGCAGCCTCAACGGGGGGGGTGGGACCCATCGGGAGCAGTACTTC. The chain has TRBV5-4 and TRBJ2-7, with 8 bases matching TRBD2. This CDR3 has 17 residues. CDR1 SGHNT and CDR2 YYREEE come from the germline V gene (reference sequence).

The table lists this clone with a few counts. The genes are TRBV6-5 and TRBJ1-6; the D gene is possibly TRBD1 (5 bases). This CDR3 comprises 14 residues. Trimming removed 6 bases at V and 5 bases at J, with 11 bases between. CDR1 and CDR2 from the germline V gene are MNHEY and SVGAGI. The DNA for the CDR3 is TGTGCCAGCAGGGAGGGACGGAATAATTCACCCCTCCACTTT. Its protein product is CASREGRNNSPLHF.

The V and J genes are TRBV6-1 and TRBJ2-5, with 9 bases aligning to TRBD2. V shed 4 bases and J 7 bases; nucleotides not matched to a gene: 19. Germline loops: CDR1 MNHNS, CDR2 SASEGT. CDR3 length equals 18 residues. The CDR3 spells CASSGGRPSGIFLGTQYF. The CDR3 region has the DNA TGTGCCAGCAGTGGGGGTAGGCCTAGCGGGATTTTTCTCGGGACCCAGTACTTC.

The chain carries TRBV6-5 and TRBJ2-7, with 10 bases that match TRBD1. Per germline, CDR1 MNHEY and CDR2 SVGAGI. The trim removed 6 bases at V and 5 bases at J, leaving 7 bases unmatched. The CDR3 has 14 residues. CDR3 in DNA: TGTGCCAGCAGCCTGGGACAGGGGTGGAACGAGCAGTACTTC. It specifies CASSLGQGWNEQYF.